The 27 T cell receptor beta chains given below trace back to one sample, sequenced in a study of cytomegalovirus exposure and HLA in healthy donors. The PCR made use of 60 Vbeta and 13 Jbeta primers. Sequencing was performed with immunoSEQ multiplex PCR; in TCRdb, only in-frame clones are kept and a portion is missing. Of some 110,000 clones in the sample, 70% to 85% were seen once. Sample: PBMCs. Every receptor here comes from a man aged 60 to 75 in good health and CMV-seronegative.

CDR3 sequence reads: CAWSEDSYNEQFF. CDR3 sequence (DNA): TGTGCCTGGAGTGAGGACAGCTACAATGAGCAGTTCTTC. The J gene is TRBJ2-1, the V gene TRBV30; a weak D match, TRBD1 (6 bases). In germline, CDR1 is GTSNPN, CDR2 SVGIG (reference sequence). V lost 1 base to trimming and J lost 3 bases, with 7 bases between them. The CDR3 covers 13 residues.

The chain joins TRBV6-1 to TRBJ1-2; TRBD1 is a possible D gene (5 bases). Trimming removed 4 bases at V and 5 bases at J, with 8 bases between. Germline loops: CDR1 MNHNS, CDR2 SASEGT. The CDR3 loop spans 12 amino acids. This chain's CDR3 is CASSVDSYGYTF. The DNA of the CDR3 is TGTGCCAGCAGTGTCGACAGTTATGGCTACACCTTC.

The chain recombines TRBV7-7 with TRBJ2-5, with 7 bases matching TRBD1. The V gene end was trimmed by 8 bases and the J gene end by 3 bases; junction bases not matched to a gene: 6. This CDR3 has 13 amino acids. Germline-derived CDR1 and CDR2 are SSHAT and FNYEAQ (reference sequence). The CDR3 DNA reads as TGTGCCAGCGGAACAGGGGTGGAAGAGACCCAGTACTTC. Translating it yields CASGTGVEETQYF. The full variable domain, completed using reference TRBV7-7 and TRBJ2-5, is GAGVSQSPRYKVTKRGQDVTLRCDPISSHATLYWYQQALGQGPEFLTYFNYEAQPDKSGLPSDRFSAERPEGSISTLTIQRTEQRDSAMYRCASGTGVEETQYFGPGTRLLVL.

On this clone itself: The junction does not match germline at one end; this may be a read error. The CDR3 loop is CASREGGGPTF. For the CDR3, the DNA is TGTGCCAGCAGAGAAGGGGGAGGGCCCACCTTC. The chain uses TRBV2 and TRBJ1-2, with D maybe TRBD1 (6 bases). This CDR3 is 11 amino acids long. CDR1 SNHLY and CDR2 FYNNEI come from the germline V gene.

In the case of this clone: A read error may produce the germline difference seen at one junction end. The chain links TRBV7-2 to TRBJ2-1; tentative D call: TRBD1 (6 bases). This CDR3 is 14 amino acids long. CDR1 and CDR2 from the germline V gene are SGHTA and FQGNSA. Here the CDR3 reads CASSPTGTYNGQFF. The CDR3 nucleotides are TGTGCCAGCAGCCCCACAGGGACCTACAATGGGCAGTTCTTC.

The table lists this clone with a few counts. This chain joins TRBV27 and TRBJ1-5; possible D gene TRBD1, 6 bases. Between the trimmed V and J ends, which lost 6 bases and 0 bases, there was a span of 18 bases. CDR1 MNHEY and CDR2 SMNVEV come from the germline V gene (reference sequence). This CDR3 has 17 amino acids. CDR3 region: CASRGLRGGYSNQPQHF. The CDR3 DNA reads as TGTGCCAGCAGGGGCCTAAGGGGGGGTTATAGCAATCAGCCCCAGCATTTT.

The chain couples TRBV5-1 to TRBJ2-3; D is unresolved. The CDR3 totals 18 residues. Trimming pared 4 bases from V and 0 bases from J, leaving 21 bases between. Germline lookup yields CDR1 SGHRS and CDR2 YFSETQ. The CDR3 loop is CASSMERLSQYSTDTQYF. CDR3 nucleotide sequence: TGCGCCAGCAGCATGGAGAGGCTCTCCCAATATAGCACAGATACGCAGTATTTT.

The rearrangement joins TRBV5-1 to TRBJ1-4, with a possible D match to TRBD1 (5 bases). V lost 5 bases to trimming and J lost 8 bases, with 22 bases between them. Germline loops: CDR1 SGHRS, CDR2 YFSETQ. The CDR3 has 16 amino acids. CDR3 amino acids: CASRKGEGKLDEKLFF. The CDR3 region has the DNA TGCGCCAGCAGGAAAGGGGAGGGCAAATTAGACGAAAAACTGTTTTTT.

The V and J genes are TRBV7-2 and TRBJ2-7; unclear D gene. V was cut by 0 bases and J by 3 bases, with 3 bases left in between. Germline V gives CDR1 SGHTA, CDR2 FQGNSA. The CDR3 has 12 residues. CDR3 sequence: CASSLANYEQYF. The CDR3 coding sequence is TGTGCCAGCAGCTTAGCCAACTACGAGCAGTACTTC.

The chain is built from TRBV7-2 and TRBJ2-7, with 7 bases that match TRBD1. Germline V lookup: CDR1 SGHTA, CDR2 FQGNSA. The CDR3 extends over 13 amino acids. The J segment lost 6 bases and the V segment lost 4 bases, leaving 6 bases of the junction unmatched. CDR3 region: CASSYAPGGEQYV. The CDR3 DNA sequence: TGTGCCAGCAGCTACGCCCCAGGGGGCGAGCAGTACGTC.

A single count supports this clone. This chain links TRBV29-1 with TRBJ2-3; no firm D call. The V and J ends lost 0 bases and 3 bases respectively, with 7 bases between them. The germline V gene has CDR1 SQVTM and CDR2 ANQGSEA. CDR3 size: 13 residues. CDR3 in DNA: TGCAGCGTTGAAGATTCTCCGACAGATACGCAGTATTTT. Protein: CSVEDSPTDTQYF.

This clone has just a few counts. The chain joins TRBV6-5 to TRBJ1-4; tentatively, D is TRBD1 (5 bases). Germline CDR1 and CDR2: MNHEY and SVGAGI. Trimming removed 7 bases from V and 8 bases from J, with 20 bases in between. This CDR3 has 15 amino acids. CDR3 sequence reads: CASKPTGGVGEKLFF. In DNA form, the CDR3 reads TGTGCCAGCAAACCGACGGGGGGGGTAGGGGAAAAACTGTTTTTT.

V is TRBV18 and J is TRBJ1-3; D ambiguous. V lost 7 bases and J lost 3, with 13 bases in between. Germline CDR1 reads KGHSH; CDR2 reads LQKENI. The CDR3 loop spans 14 amino acids. Here the CDR3 reads CASLKGDDGNTIYF. The CDR3 DNA reads TGTGCCAGCTTGAAAGGAGATGATGGAAACACCATATATTTT.

This chain connects TRBV4-3 to TRBJ2-3; 7 bases align to TRBD2. Trimming took 3 bases from V and 1 from J; bases not matched to a gene: 7. The V gene's germline CDR1 is LGHNA and CDR2 YSLEER. The CDR3 loop spans 16 amino acids. The CDR3 loop reads CASSHTTRGGTDTQYF. The CDR3, as DNA: TGCGCCAGCAGCCATACAACCCGGGGGGGCACAGATACGCAGTATTTT.

This sequence joins TRBV5-1 and TRBJ2-1; 14 bases are shared with TRBD2. The CDR3 contains 20 residues. Germline CDR1 SGHRS, CDR2 YFSETQ. Trimming cost V 0 bases and J 0 bases; bases outside gene matches: 8. CDR3 nucleotide sequence: TGCGCCAGCAGCTTGGCCTTGACTAGCGGGGGGGTCAGCTCCTACAATGAGCAGTTCTTC. Its translation: CASSLALTSGGVSSYNEQFF.

The chain combines TRBV5-1 with TRBJ2-5, with 7 bases aligning to TRBD1. V gave up 3 bases and J gave up 2 bases; unmatched junction bases: 1. The CDR3 runs 13 residues. Looked up from germline, CDR1 is SGHRS and CDR2 is YFSETQ. CDR3 bases: TGCGCCAGCAGCTCGGGACAGCAAGAGACCCAGTACTTC. Translating gives CASSSGQQETQYF.

V usage is TRBV10-3 and J usage is TRBJ2-7; perhaps TRBD1 as D (6 bases). Germline V gives CDR1 ENHRY, CDR2 SYGVKD. The CDR3 consists of 12 residues. V lost 9 bases to trimming and J lost 2 bases, with 11 bases between them. CDR3 nucleotides: TGTGCCATGGGGACAATCACCTACGAGCAGTACTTC. Its translation is CAMGTITYEQYF.

Concerning this clone itself: The germline gene is not matched at one end of the junction; a read error may be the cause. The genes are TRBV30 and TRBJ1-6, with 9 positions matching TRBD1. Germline V lookup: CDR1 GTSNPN, CDR2 SVGIG (reference sequence). The CDR3 covers 13 residues. The CDR3, as DNA: TGTGCCGGGAGGGCACAGGGGGCCCTACCCCTCCACTTT. Protein sequence: CAGRAQGALPLHF.

This chain uses TRBV5-8 with TRBJ2-7; 7 bases map to TRBD1. The CDR3 is made up of 14 amino acids. V lost 0 bases to trimming and J lost 2 bases; unmatched junction nucleotides: 2. The germline V gene has CDR1 SGHTS and CDR2 YDEGEE. CDR3 residues: CASSLGQGAYEQYV. The CDR3 DNA reads as TGTGCCAGCAGCTTGGGCCAGGGGGCCTACGAGCAGTACGTC.

The gene calls are TRBV30 and TRBJ2-1, with D perhaps TRBD2 (6 bases). V was trimmed by 1 base and J by 4 bases, leaving 11 bases between them. The length of the CDR3 is 14 residues. Germline lookup yields CDR1 GTSNPN and CDR2 SVGIG (reference sequence). The chain's CDR3 is CAWSAGTFYNEQFF. The CDR3 DNA reads TGTGCCTGGAGTGCCGGGACTTTTTACAATGAGCAGTTCTTC. The full variable domain, completed using reference TRBV30 and TRBJ2-1, is SQTIHQWPATLVQPVGSPLSLECTVEGTSNPNLYWYRQAAGRGLQLLFYSVGIGQISSEVPQNLSASRPQDRQFILSSKKLLLSDSGFYLCAWSAGTFYNEQFFGPGTRLTVL.

The chain is built from TRBV4-3 and TRBJ1-1; no clear D gene. The germline V gene has CDR1 LGHNA and CDR2 YSLEER. This CDR3 contains 16 residues. The V end was cut by 0 bases, the J end by 3 bases, with 14 bases between. The CDR3 nucleotides are TGCGCCAGCAGCCAAGATGGGCGAGGAGGGCACACTGAAGCTTTCTTT. Amino acids: CASSQDGRGGHTEAFF.

This sequence joins TRBV7-2 and TRBJ2-5; 8 nucleotides match TRBD1. Germline loops: CDR1 SGHTA, CDR2 FQGNSA. V lost 4 bases, J lost 5 bases, and 9 bases stayed unmatched. The CDR3 is 15 amino acids. DNA for the CDR3: TGTGCCAGCAGCTCCCAGACAGGGGCAATGGAGACCCAGTACTTC. This translates into CASSSQTGAMETQYF. Complete variable domain (other parts from reference TRBV7-2 and TRBJ2-5): GAGVSQSPSNKVTEKGKDVELRCDPISGHTALYWYRQSLGQGLEFLIYFQGNSAPDKSGLPSDRFSAERTGGSVSTLTIQRTQQEDSAVYLCASSSQTGAMETQYFGPGTRLLVL.

This chain connects TRBV5-1 to TRBJ2-5, with D tentatively TRBD1 (6 bases). The germline V gene encodes CDR1 SGHRS and CDR2 YFSETQ. V was pared by 4 bases and J by 2 bases, with 15 bases between. This CDR3 has 15 amino acids. The CDR3 region is CASSLAGTTQETQYF. In DNA form, the CDR3 reads TGCGCCAGCAGCCTAGCCGGGACAACTCAAGAGACCCAGTACTTC.

The chain is built from TRBV11-2 and TRBJ2-2; the D gene is possibly TRBD2 (5 bases). Trimming pared 6 bases from V and 7 bases from J, leaving 15 bases between. This CDR3 has 14 residues. Looked up from germline, CDR1 is SGHAT and CDR2 is FQNNGV. CDR3 protein: CASRSARGDGELFF. The CDR3 region has the DNA TGTGCCAGCAGGTCGGCCCGGGGTGACGGGGAGCTGTTTTTT.

This clone showed up just a few times. The gene calls are TRBV4-3 and TRBJ2-2; 8 bases agree with TRBD1. V was clipped by 3 bases and J by 4 bases; unmatched bases: 4. Per the germline V gene, CDR1 is LGHNA and CDR2 is YSLEER. The CDR3 has 15 residues. This chain's CDR3 is CASSQLTGVTGELFF. DNA for the CDR3: TGCGCCAGCAGCCAGCTGACAGGGGTCACCGGGGAGCTGTTTTTT.

The chain joins TRBV5-1 to TRBJ1-5, with D maybe TRBD1 (6 bases). Germline lookup yields CDR1 SGHRS and CDR2 YFSETQ. The CDR3 sequence is 14 residues long. The V and J ends lost 0 bases and 8 bases respectively, with 12 bases between them. CDR3 coding DNA: TGCGCCAGCAGCTTGGCCCTGGGGGCGAAGCCCCAGCATTTT. Its protein product is CASSLALGAKPQHF.

The chain carries TRBV6-1 and TRBJ2-1, with 7 bases fitting TRBD2. The CDR3 length is 13 residues. V lost 6 bases to trimming and J lost 8 bases; unmatched junction nucleotides: 7. Germline V gene lookup returns CDR1 MNHNS and CDR2 SASEGT. The CDR3 region has the DNA TGTGCCAGCAGCAGAAGCGGGGACTATGAGCAGTTCTTC. It is translated as CASSRSGDYEQFF.